Following are 27 T cell receptor beta chains from one sample sequenced in a study of vaccination and CD4 T cells after COVID-19. Treatment indicated: roughly 10-day PBMC culture with coronavirus spike peptide pools or control peptides (ViraFEST assay). According to the study, CD4+ T cells from the unexposed donor were gathered ahead of the COVID-19 pandemic (2011-2018). These receptors lack a known antigen. Sequencing of DNA taken from cultured CD4+ T cells relied on the Oncomine TCR Beta short-read assay. Cultures of CD4+ T cells served as the source for extracting genomic DNA. TCRdb redid the calling of the PCR reads with MiXCR, one entry per CDR3 protein. The profile shows over 8,500 distinct CDR3 sequences, under 30% of them singletons. Material for sequencing was CD4+ T cells from blood, cultured in vitro. These receptors originate from a human donor in good health.

This clonotype appeared a few times. The chain recombines TRBV7-8 with TRBJ1-5; no clear D gene. Trimming took off 8 bases at V and 5 bases at J, with 13 bases between the two ends. From germline, CDR1 is SGHVS and CDR2 FQNEAQ. The CDR3 length is 13 residues. CDR3 protein: CASALWADQPQHF. The DNA for the CDR3 is TGTGCCAGCGCCCTTTGGGCCGATCAGCCCCAGCATTTT.

This clonotype is judged medium-sized. This chain links TRBV20-1 with TRBJ1-6; TRBD1 agrees at 9 bases. CDR1 is DFQATT and CDR2 is SNEGSKA in the germline V gene (reference sequence). The CDR3 is 15 amino acids. The ends lost 5 bases at V and 8 bases at J; junction bases unmatched: 10. The CDR3 here is CSAGFGTGIHSPLHF. The CDR3 coding sequence is TGCAGTGCTGGTTTTGGGACAGGGATTCATTCACCCCTCCACTTT.

This clonotype appeared a few times. The genes are TRBV6-1 and TRBJ2-5; possible D gene TRBD1, 7 bases. This CDR3 has 12 residues. Trimming cost V 11 bases and J 3 bases, with 13 bases left between them. Per germline, CDR1 MNHNS and CDR2 SASEGT. The CDR3 DNA is TGTGCCGGCTCAGGGGGGAAAGAGACCCAGTACTTC. As protein: CAGSGGKETQYF.

This chain links TRBV27 with TRBJ2-1; maybe TRBD2 (6 bases). The length of the CDR3 is 14 residues. Germline V gene lookup returns CDR1 MNHEY and CDR2 SMNVEV (reference sequence). Trimming removed 6 bases at V and 8 bases at J, with 17 bases between. This chain's CDR3 is CASRLRDGRDEQFF. The CDR3 DNA is TGTGCCAGCAGGCTACGGGACGGGAGAGATGAGCAGTTCTTC.

In its sample, this clonotype ranks as medium-sized. The V call is TRBV7-2, the J call TRBJ1-2; no firm D call. V lost 2 bases and J lost 5, with 12 bases in between. Germline V gene lookup returns CDR1 SGHTA and CDR2 FQGNSA. CDR3 size: 14 residues. Written as DNA, the CDR3 is TGTGCCAGCAGCTTAAATGCCATAGGTTATGGCTACACCTTC. It specifies CASSLNAIGYGYTF.

The V gene is TRBV18, the J gene TRBJ1-1; perhaps TRBD1 as D (5 bases). Trimming removed 3 bases at V and 4 bases at J, with 15 bases between. Germline values: CDR1 KGHSH, CDR2 LQKENI. The CDR3 covers 15 residues. The CDR3 region has the DNA TGTGCCAGCTCACCCGCCGGGACTTTGATCACTGAAGCTTTCTTT. Protein: CASSPAGTLITEAFF.

The chain links TRBV7-8 to TRBJ2-3, with unresolved D. There are 16 residues in the CDR3. Per germline, CDR1 SGHVS and CDR2 FQNEAQ. The V and J ends lost 5 bases and 3 bases respectively, with 18 bases between them. The chain's CDR3 is CASSPPLRLGTDTQYF. The CDR3 DNA is TGTGCCAGCAGCCCCCCCCTAAGACTTGGGACAGATACGCAGTATTTT.

V is TRBV27 and J is TRBJ1-1; 7 positions agree with TRBD1. CDR3 length equals 15 residues. Germline V gene data show CDR1 as MNHEY and CDR2 as SMNVEV (reference sequence). Unmatched junction bases numbered 11, after V lost 6 bases and J lost 4 bases. CDR3 DNA: TGTGCCAGCAGAATATTACAACAGGGGAGCACTGAAGCTTTCTTT. This gives the protein CASRILQQGSTEAFF.

The chain joins TRBV19 to TRBJ1-1; 7 bases fit TRBD1. Trimming removed 5 bases from V and 7 bases from J; junction bases left unmatched: 7. CDR1 and CDR2 from the germline V gene are LNHDA and SQIVND (reference sequence). The CDR3 runs to 13 residues. DNA of the CDR3: TGTGCCAGTAGTGCGTCAGGGGGGGATGAAGCTTTCTTT. This encodes CASSASGGDEAFF.

This clonotype was observed a few times. The CDR3 protein is CASSVSRDEQYF. CDR3 sequence (DNA): TGTGCCAGCAGTGTATCCCGGGACGAGCAGTACTTC. This chain connects TRBV2 to TRBJ2-7, with unresolved D. V was shortened by 4 bases and J by 5 bases, with 9 bases between the two germline ends. CDR3 length: 12 residues. Germline V gene data show CDR1 as SNHLY and CDR2 as FYNNEI.

The DNA for the CDR3 is TGCAGTGCTAGAGATGCCGGGTCCGCCAACCACGGGGAGCTGTTTTTT. Residues: CSARDAGSANHGELFF. The V and J genes are TRBV20-1 and TRBJ2-2; no clear D gene. Germline CDR1 reads DFQATT; CDR2 reads SNEGSKA (reference sequence). This CDR3 has 16 amino acids. V lost 0 bases and J lost 7, with 18 bases in between.

The V gene is TRBV6-1, the J gene TRBJ2-2, with TRBD1 matching over 8 bases. This CDR3 has 13 amino acids. The ends lost 6 bases at V and 6 bases at J; junction bases unmatched: 3. The germline V gene has CDR1 MNHNS and CDR2 SASEGT. CDR3: CASREQGAGELFF. The CDR3 nucleotides read TGTGCCAGCAGGGAACAGGGGGCCGGGGAGCTGTTTTTT.

A few counts support this clonotype. This rearrangement joins TRBV7-2 to TRBJ1-1; D may be TRBD1 (5 bases). V was trimmed by 3 bases and J by 4 bases, leaving 12 bases between them. The CDR3 runs to 14 residues. In germline, CDR1 is SGHTA, CDR2 FQGNSA. CDR3 in amino acids: CASSFQGFGTEAFF. CDR3 DNA: TGTGCCAGCAGCTTCCAGGGTTTCGGCACTGAAGCTTTCTTT. The full variable domain, completed using reference TRBV7-2 and TRBJ1-1, is GAGVSQSPSNKVTEKGKDVELRCDPISGHTALYWYRQSLGQGLEFLIYFQGNSAPDKSGLPSDRFSAERTGGSVSTLTIQRTQQEDSAVYLCASSFQGFGTEAFFGQGTRLTVV.

The CDR3 sequence: CASSLLAQPQHF. CDR3 nucleotide sequence: TGTGCCAGCAGCTTATTGGCTCAGCCCCAGCATTTT. The chain joins TRBV7-2 to TRBJ1-5; no definite D call. Trimming left V 2 bases short and J 6 bases short, with 5 bases between. Germline CDR1 reads SGHTA; CDR2 reads FQGNSA. The CDR3 spans 12 residues.

The chain carries TRBV12-3 or TRBV12-4 and TRBJ2-7, with 10 bases aligning to TRBD1. The CDR3 runs 14 residues. The J segment lost 4 bases and the V segment lost 5 bases, leaving 5 bases of the junction unmatched. The CDR3 nucleotides read TGTGCCAGCAGTCAGGGACAGGGGAGATACGAGCAGTACTTC. Protein sequence: CASSQGQGRYEQYF.

This clonotype has just a few counts. The chain has TRBV20-1 and TRBJ2-1; unclear D gene. This CDR3 region has 15 residues. The germline CDR1 and CDR2 sequences are DFQATT and SNEGSKA (reference sequence). Trimming shortened V by 6 bases and J by 6 bases, and 21 bases separated the two germline ends. DNA for the CDR3: TGCAGTGCCCTCCGCGCAGGTTCGCCTTTCAATGAGCAGTTCTTC. Translating gives CSALRAGSPFNEQFF.

The chain has TRBV12-3 or TRBV12-4 and TRBJ1-6; 7 bases are a match to TRBD1. CDR3 size: 14 residues. V shed 4 bases, J shed 4 bases, and the junction held 1 base outside the gene matches. The CDR3 nucleotides are TGTGCCAGCAGTTGGGGACAGTATAATTCACCCCTCCACTTT. Encoded protein: CASSWGQYNSPLHF.

This clonotype turned up a few times. The chain couples TRBV10-3 to TRBJ2-1; 13 nucleotides align to TRBD2. The CDR3 totals 14 residues. The V gene's germline CDR1 is ENHRY and CDR2 SYGVKD. V lost 10 bases and J lost 5; bases outside the gene matches: 5. The CDR3 DNA is TGTGCCACTTTACTAGCGGGAGGGCACAATGAGCAGTTCTTC. Translation: CATLLAGGHNEQFF.

The chain couples TRBV6-1 to TRBJ1-6, with D perhaps TRBD1 (6 bases). Deletions cut 0 bases from V and 0 bases from J, with 18 bases between. The CDR3 runs to 20 residues. The germline CDR1 and CDR2 sequences are MNHNS and SASEGT. The CDR3 reads CASSEAFSGARSSYNSPLHF. The DNA of the CDR3 is TGTGCCAGCAGTGAAGCGTTTTCAGGGGCTCGAAGCTCCTATAATTCACCCCTCCACTTT.

The CDR3 reads CASSLNGRGTDTQYF. DNA of the CDR3: TGTGCCAGCAGCTTAAACGGGAGGGGCACAGATACGCAGTATTTT. The chain links TRBV7-2 to TRBJ2-3, with 8 bases matching TRBD2. The CDR3 runs 15 residues. V lost 2 bases, J lost 1 base, and 2 bases stayed unmatched. The germline CDR1 and CDR2 sequences are SGHTA and FQGNSA.

The chain recombines TRBV10-2 with TRBJ2-7; 9 bases are a match to TRBD1. Germline V gene data show CDR1 as WSHSY and CDR2 as SAAADI. Germline trimming cut 2 bases from V and 2 bases from J; bases unmatched to any gene: 4. The CDR3 runs 15 residues. The CDR3 DNA reads as TGCGCCAGCAGTGAGCCGGGACAGGGCACCTACGAGCAGTACTTC. Its translation is CASSEPGQGTYEQYF.

This clonotype showed up just a few times. This chain joins TRBV7-6 and TRBJ1-1; D might be TRBD1 (6 bases). Germline V gene sequence: CDR1 SGHVS, CDR2 FNYEAQ. The V end was cut by 2 bases, the J end by 7 bases, with 11 bases between. The CDR3 is 13 amino acids. The CDR3 reads CASSLKGGVEAFF. The CDR3, as DNA: TGTGCCAGCAGCTTAAAAGGGGGGGTTGAAGCTTTCTTT.

The V and J genes are TRBV14 and TRBJ2-5, with 10 bases identical to TRBD1. Germline values: CDR1 SGHDN, CDR2 FVKESK. The CDR3 loop spans 17 amino acids. The V gene end was trimmed by 4 bases and the J gene end by 1 base; junction bases not matched to a gene: 9. The CDR3 reads CASSPRDRGRFQETQYF. In DNA, the CDR3 is TGTGCCAGCAGCCCCCGGGACAGGGGCCGTTTCCAAGAGACCCAGTACTTC.

The chain couples TRBV4-3 to TRBJ2-3; 11 bases align to TRBD2. V dropped 4 bases and J dropped 2; count of bases not matched to a gene: 5. Per germline, CDR1 LGHNA and CDR2 YSLEER. The CDR3 covers 16 residues. The CDR3 loop is CASSRGTSGLTDTQYF. The CDR3 DNA sequence: TGCGCCAGCAGCCGGGGGACTAGCGGACTCACAGATACGCAGTATTTT.

This chain links TRBV20-1 with TRBJ2-7; a possible D gene is TRBD1 (5 bases). CDR3 length: 12 amino acids. Germline loops: CDR1 DFQATT, CDR2 SNEGSKA (reference sequence). Trimming cost V 0 bases and J 12 bases, with 15 bases left between them. CDR3 sequence: CSARDQAGLRYF. The CDR3 DNA sequence: TGCAGTGCTAGAGATCAGGCAGGGCTACGGTACTTC.

This clonotype turned up a few times. The chain is built from TRBV6-2 or TRBV6-3 and TRBJ2-5, with unresolved D. V was clipped by 0 bases and J by 5 bases, with 13 bases between them. CDR3 length equals 15 residues. Germline V gene data show CDR1 as MNHEY and CDR2 as SVGEGT. The CDR3 sequence is CASSYSRLTVETQYF. DNA for the CDR3: TGTGCCAGCAGTTACTCGAGGCTGACGGTGGAGACCCAGTACTTC.

The chain is built from TRBV6-2 or TRBV6-3 and TRBJ2-3, with D possibly being TRBD1 (5 bases). Germline lookup yields CDR1 MNHEY and CDR2 SVGEGT. V lost 7 bases to trimming and J lost 10 bases, with 15 bases between them. The CDR3 has 12 amino acids. CDR3 amino acids: CASNSIQGAQYF. For the CDR3, the DNA is TGTGCCAGCAATTCAATTCAGGGTGCGCAGTATTTT.